A single sample gave rise to the 27 T cell receptor beta chains below, sequenced in a study of Graves' ophthalmopathy and Graves' hyperthyroidism. RNA transcripts were the template, and TCR beta CDR3 regions were amplified from them. A first-round RT-PCR used HTBI primers, followed by a second-round multiplex PCR. From the multiplex PCR reads, TCRdb called clonotypes with MiXCR, one entry per CDR3 protein. The sample lists approximately 1.2 million distinct CDR3 sequences; about 35% were seen once. The sample taken for sequencing was peripheral blood or thyroid tissue (not recorded which). The receptor set was obtained from an adult man with Graves' hyperthyroidism.

This clonotype was counted at least ten times. This chain joins TRBV25-1 and TRBJ1-1; D is perhaps TRBD1 (5 bases). The CDR3 is 14 amino acids. V was cut by 3 bases and J by 6 bases, with 14 bases left in between. The germline V gene has CDR1 MGHDK and CDR2 SYGVNS. This CDR3 is CASSDGREVPEAFF. The CDR3 DNA follows: TGTGCCAGCAGTGATGGCAGGGAAGTCCCTGAAGCTTTCTTT.

The sample holds a few counts of this clonotype. V gene TRBV20-1 combines with J gene TRBJ1-2; D is unresolved. Germline V CDR1 and CDR2: DFQATT, SNEGSKA (reference sequence). The V and J ends lost 5 bases and 2 bases respectively, with 15 bases between them. This CDR3 is 14 amino acids long. CDR3 sequence: CSAPPAPGNYGYTF. DNA of the CDR3: TGCAGTGCTCCGCCCGCCCCGGGGAACTATGGCTACACCTTC.

CDR3 residues: CASLGWGETQYF. CDR3 bases: TGTGCCAGCTTGGGATGGGGGGAGACCCAGTACTTC. The chain carries TRBV6-2 or TRBV6-3 and TRBJ2-5; possibly TRBD1 or TRBD2 for D (5 bases each). The CDR3 is made up of 12 amino acids. Trimming took 8 bases from V and 5 from J, leaving 12 bases between them. CDR1 MNHEY and CDR2 SVGEGT come from the germline V gene.

This sequence joins TRBV12-3 or TRBV12-4 and TRBJ2-7; no clear D gene. CDR3 length: 14 amino acids. The ends were cut back, 1 base at V and 3 bases at J, with 10 bases in the middle. The chain's CDR3 is CASSLETQNYEQYF. The DNA of the CDR3 is TGTGCCAGCAGTTTAGAGACCCAGAACTACGAGCAGTACTTC.

The chain uses TRBV15 and TRBJ1-1; D is possibly TRBD1 (5 bases). Trimming left V 3 bases short and J 1 base short, with 9 bases between. The CDR3 sequence is 14 residues long. In germline, CDR1 is LNHNV, CDR2 YYDKDF (reference sequence). As DNA, the CDR3 is TGTGCCACCAGCAGCCGACAGCCGAACACTGAAGCTTTCTTT. Its protein product is CATSSRQPNTEAFF.

This clonotype came up a few times. The chain links TRBV11-2 to TRBJ1-1; D may be TRBD1 (6 bases). This CDR3 region has 17 residues. Germline CDR1 is SGHAT and CDR2 is FQNNGV. Trimming took off 4 bases at V and 5 bases at J, with 23 bases between the two ends. The CDR3 DNA follows: TGTGCCAGCAGCTCGGAGAACAGGGTTGGGGTTTGGACTGAAGCTTTCTTT. Protein sequence: CASSSENRVGVWTEAFF.

The CDR3 DNA sequence: TGTGCCAGCAGAAAGATGAGTGTTGGAGGAGGCTACACCTTC. Protein sequence: CASRKMSVGGGYTF. This rearrangement joins TRBV28 to TRBJ1-2; D is uncertain. Trimming took 6 bases from V and 8 from J, leaving 19 bases between them. The germline CDR1 and CDR2 sequences are MDHEN and SYDVKM. The CDR3 loop spans 14 amino acids.

Remarks on this clonotype: Just one base apart from a much larger clone, this may be a read error. The V call is TRBV20-1, the J call TRBJ2-7; the D is unclear. The germline V and J ends were trimmed by 6 bases and 9 bases, with 15 bases remaining between them. The CDR3 is 11 residues long. Germline values: CDR1 DFQATT, CDR2 SNEGSKA (reference sequence). The CDR3 bases are TGCAGTGCCAGACATGACACGACGCAGTACTTC. Protein product: CSARHDTTQYF.

This chain uses TRBV9 with TRBJ2-2; D unclear. The CDR3 extends over 16 amino acids. Between the trimmed V and J ends, which lost 4 bases and 5 bases, there was a span of 18 bases. Germline V gene lookup returns CDR1 SGDLS and CDR2 YYNGEE. The CDR3 nucleotides are TGTGCCAGCAGCCAAGCGATGGGGATAGGGACCGGGGAGCTGTTTTTT. Amino acids: CASSQAMGIGTGELFF.

This clonotype was observed many times. This chain uses TRBV27 with TRBJ1-5, with D unclear. The CDR3 runs to 13 residues. CDR1 and CDR2 (germline): MNHEY, SMNVEV (reference sequence). The V end lost 5 bases, the J end lost 6 bases, and 11 bases lay between the germline ends. CDR3 in DNA: TGTGCCAGCAGTATGTCGAGAGGTCAGCCCCAGCATTTT. Translated, it gives CASSMSRGQPQHF.

This clonotype was found a few times. The chain recombines TRBV4-3 with TRBJ2-7; D not resolved. Trimming cost V 4 bases and J 0 bases, with 13 bases left between them. Germline CDR1 is LGHNA and CDR2 is YSLEER. CDR3 size: 15 residues. The CDR3 bases are TGCGCCAGCAGCCTGTCACCGGTCCCCTCCTACGAGCAGTACTTC. It yields the protein CASSLSPVPSYEQYF.

The rearrangement joins TRBV6-5 to TRBJ1-3, with D possibly being TRBD1 (6 bases). The V and J ends lost 6 bases and 4 bases respectively, with 13 bases between them. CDR1 is MNHEY and CDR2 is SVGAGI in the germline V gene. The CDR3 is 14 amino acids. The CDR3, as DNA: TGTGCCAGCAGGGTACAGGGTTCCGGAAACACCATATATTTT. Its translation is CASRVQGSGNTIYF.

J is TRBJ2-7 and V is TRBV5-1; 7 nucleotides line up with TRBD2. CDR3 length: 14 amino acids. The ends lost 6 bases at V and 3 bases at J; junction bases unmatched: 9. CDR1 and CDR2 from the germline V gene are SGHRS and YFSETQ. Here the CDR3 DNA reads TGCGCCAGCAAGGCGGGAGCGTCCAGCTACGAGCAGTACTTC. This gives the protein CASKAGASSYEQYF.

Note on this clonotype: A read error may explain this, as a much larger clone is one base away. The V call is TRBV20-1, the J call TRBJ2-5; D call uncertain. CDR3 length: 13 amino acids. Trimming removed 4 bases at V and 1 base at J, with 10 bases between. Germline lookup yields CDR1 DFQATT and CDR2 SNEGSKA (reference sequence). The CDR3, as DNA: TGCAGTGCTACCGGCCCTTCCCAAGAGACCCAGTACTTC. Protein: CSATGPSQETQYF.

About this clonotype: This may be a read error, as it is one base from a much larger clone. This rearrangement joins TRBV7-9 to TRBJ2-7; D is ambiguous. In germline, CDR1 is SEHNR, CDR2 FQNEAQ (reference sequence). This CDR3 has 13 amino acids. The CDR3 DNA reads as TGTGCCGGCAGCTCCGAAAGACTCTACGAGCAGTACTTC. It is translated as CAGSSERLYEQYF.

This clonotype was found a few times. The genes are TRBV6-2 or TRBV6-3 and TRBJ2-5; D gene unclear. Trimming took 4 bases from V and 4 from J, leaving 7 bases between them. Germline V gives CDR1 MNHEY, CDR2 SVGEGT. The CDR3 consists of 12 residues. The CDR3 DNA reads TGTGCCAGCAGTTGGGTTGGAGAGACCCAGTACTTC. This sequence encodes CASSWVGETQYF.

There are many counts of this clonotype. The J gene is TRBJ1-6, the V gene TRBV6-5; 7 bases align to TRBD1. The CDR3 length is 13 residues. V shed 7 bases and J 10 bases; nucleotides not matched to a gene: 7. The germline V gene encodes CDR1 MNHEY and CDR2 SVGAGI. CDR3 coding DNA: TGTGCCAGCAACAGACAGGGTGGATCACCCCTCCACTTT. Its protein product is CASNRQGGSPLHF.

This clonotype was seen many times. The chain employs TRBV19 and TRBJ2-5; 10 nucleotides align to TRBD2. With 3 bases clipped from V and 4 bases from J, the junction kept 8 bases outside the gene matches. CDR3 length equals 16 residues. The germline CDR1 and CDR2 sequences are LNHDA and SQIVND (reference sequence). The CDR3 DNA follows: TGTGCCAGTAGTATCGGCCTAGCGGGAGTCTCAGAGACCCAGTACTTC. This encodes CASSIGLAGVSETQYF.

This clonotype was observed many times. V gene TRBV19 combines with J gene TRBJ1-2; 7 bases are shared with TRBD1. Per the germline V gene, CDR1 is LNHDA and CDR2 is SQIVND (reference sequence). This CDR3 comprises 15 residues. Trimming cost V 1 base and J 4 bases; bases outside gene matches: 6. CDR3 sequence reads: CASSIVWDSVYGYTF. CDR3 bases: TGTGCCAGTAGTATAGTGTGGGACAGTGTCTATGGCTACACCTTC.

This clonotype was seen once. This clone may be a read error of a much larger clone one base away. The chain employs TRBV20-1 and TRBJ2-7, with TRBD1 matching 8 bases. Trimming cost V 5 bases and J 2 bases; bases outside gene matches: 8. This CDR3 has 14 amino acids. Germline lookup yields CDR1 DFQATT and CDR2 SNEGSKA (reference sequence). The CDR3, as DNA: TGCAGTGCTTTGGACAGGGACCCTACCTACGAGCAGTACTTC. Translated, it gives CSALDRDPTYEQYF.

The V gene is TRBV24-1, the J gene TRBJ2-5, with 11 nucleotides matching TRBD2. The J call may be mistaken, given a closer DNA end match to TRBJ2-1. The CDR3 spans 17 residues. Germline-derived CDR1 and CDR2 are KGHDR and SFDVKD. CDR3 DNA sequence: TGTGCCACCAGTGTGTCTAGCGGGAGGCCAACCTACAATGAGCAGTTCTTC. It yields the protein CATSVSSGRPTYNEQFF.

This clonotype was found many times. This sequence joins TRBV7-8 and TRBJ2-7; unclear D gene. The V gene lost 1 base and the J gene lost 3 bases, with 7 bases spanning the gap. Per the germline V gene, CDR1 is SGHVS and CDR2 is FQNEAQ. This CDR3 has 13 amino acids. In nucleotides, the CDR3 is TGTGCCAGCAGCTTAGAACGGAACTACGAGCAGTACTTC. The encoded protein is CASSLERNYEQYF. The full variable domain, completed using reference TRBV7-8 and TRBJ2-7, is GAGVSQSPRYKVAKRGQDVALRCDPISGHVSLFWYQQALGQGPEFLTYFQNEAQLDKSGLPSDRFFAERPEGSVSTLKIQRTQQEDSAVYLCASSLERNYEQYFGPGTRLTVT.

CDR3 loop: CASSPRDSVLTF. The CDR3 region has the DNA TGTGCCAGCAGCCCCCGGGACAGCGTCCTGACTTTC. The V and J genes are TRBV7-9 and TRBJ2-6; 7 bases map to TRBD1. CDR3 length: 12 residues. J gave up 12 bases and V 5 bases, and 4 bases lay outside the gene matches. CDR1 and CDR2 from the germline V gene are SEHNR and FQNEAQ (reference sequence).

The genes are TRBV9 and TRBJ1-1, with D perhaps TRBD1 (6 bases). The length of the CDR3 is 14 residues. V gave up 6 bases and J gave up 7 bases, with 19 bases separating them. Per germline, CDR1 SGDLS and CDR2 YYNGEE. The CDR3 nucleotides read TGTGCCAGCAACCAAGATACAGGGAGCATTGAAGCTTTCTTT. It translates to CASNQDTGSIEAFF.

CDR3 region: CASSVLEDEQFF. DNA for the CDR3: TGTGCCAGCAGCGTTCTGGAGGATGAGCAGTTCTTC. The V gene is TRBV7-2, the J gene TRBJ2-1; D is perhaps TRBD2 (5 bases). V was shortened by 5 bases and J by 8 bases, with 10 bases between the two germline ends. This CDR3 is 12 amino acids long. Germline CDR1 SGHTA, CDR2 FQGNSA.

As to this clonotype: Given a much more abundant clone one base away, this may be a read error. This chain joins TRBV5-1 and TRBJ1-4, with D hard to call. Trimming removed 7 bases from V and 8 bases from J, with 18 bases in between. CDR1 is SGHRS and CDR2 is YFSETQ in the germline V gene. The CDR3 is made up of 14 amino acids. DNA for the CDR3: TGCGCCAGCGGCCCCACGGCCTCCCGCGAAAAACTGTTTTTT. It yields the protein CASGPTASREKLFF.

This clonotype was detected only a few times. This could be a read error, since a much larger clone is one nucleotide away. The chain uses TRBV7-2 and TRBJ2-7; 10 bases align to TRBD2. Germline V gene sequence: CDR1 SGHTA, CDR2 FQGNSA. The trim removed 5 bases at V and 3 bases at J, leaving 4 bases unmatched. The CDR3 loop spans 14 amino acids. The CDR3 here is CASSVSGRVYEQYF. CDR3 nucleotides: TGTGCCAGCAGCGTCAGCGGGAGGGTCTACGAGCAGTACTTC.